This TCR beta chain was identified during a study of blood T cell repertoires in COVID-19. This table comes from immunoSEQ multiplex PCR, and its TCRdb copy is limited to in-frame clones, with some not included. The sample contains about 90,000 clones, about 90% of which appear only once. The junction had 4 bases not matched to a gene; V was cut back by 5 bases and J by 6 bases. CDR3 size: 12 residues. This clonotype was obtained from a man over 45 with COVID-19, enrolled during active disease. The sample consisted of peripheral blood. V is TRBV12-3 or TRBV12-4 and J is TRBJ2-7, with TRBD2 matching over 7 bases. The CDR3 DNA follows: TGTGCCAGCAGTGGACTAGTAGGCGAGCAGTACTTC. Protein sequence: CASSGLVGEQYF.